Shown below are 3 T cell receptor beta chains from a single sample sequenced in a study of blood T cell repertoires in COVID-19. Assay used: immunoSEQ multiplex PCR; TCRdb lists only in-frame clones, some missing. Among about 270,000 clones listed, around 89% were seen once. Source material: PBMCs or T cells enriched from blood (not recorded which). The receptors here all came from a woman in her twenties or thirties with acute COVID-19.

J is TRBJ2-1 and V is TRBV24-1; D may be TRBD2 (6 bases). Trimming stripped 7 bases from V and 4 bases from J, with 13 bases between. The V gene's germline CDR1 is KGHDR and CDR2 SFDVKD. CDR3 size: 14 residues. CDR3 residues: CATSNSGDYNEQFF. The CDR3 DNA reads as TGTGCCACCAGCAATAGCGGCGATTACAATGAGCAGTTCTTC.

This clone was picked up a small number of times. The J gene is TRBJ2-7, the V gene TRBV2, with 10 bases matching TRBD2. CDR1 is SNHLY, CDR2 FYNNEI, per germline. J gave up 3 bases and V 1 base, and 0 bases lay outside the gene matches. CDR3 length: 14 amino acids. Written as DNA, the CDR3 is TGTGCCAGCAGTGAAGAGCGGGAGGGCTACGAGCAGTACTTC. Translation gives CASSEEREGYEQYF.

The V gene is TRBV4-1, the J gene TRBJ1-2; possible D gene TRBD1, 5 bases. Germline V gene data show CDR1 as MGHRA and CDR2 as YSYEKL. Trimming took 0 bases from V and 4 from J, leaving 9 bases between them. The CDR3 loop spans 14 amino acids. In DNA, the CDR3 is TGCGCCAGCAGCCAAGACAGGGAAATCTATGGCTACACCTTC. Protein: CASSQDREIYGYTF.